This T cell receptor (beta chain) stems from a study of T cell changes during pregnancy in multiple sclerosis. This table comes from immunoSEQ multiplex PCR, and its TCRdb copy is limited to in-frame clones, with some not included. The data show 65,000 to 85,000 clones, with 85% to 95% seen just once and roughly 0.14% held by the top ten. V was trimmed by 1 base and J by 5 bases, leaving 15 bases between them. The CDR3 is 15 residues long. Looked up from germline, CDR1 is MNHEY and CDR2 is SMNVEV (reference sequence). The sequences come from CD4+ T cells from peripheral blood mononuclear cells, collected after pregnancy. The genes are TRBV27 and TRBJ2-7, with D perhaps matching TRBD1 (5 bases). This clonotype originated in a female donor with multiple sclerosis, enrolled in a pregnancy study. CDR3 sequence (DNA): TGTGCCAGCAGTTTATTTCGTACAGGAGTCCACGAGCAGTACTTC. It is translated as CASSLFRTGVHEQYF.